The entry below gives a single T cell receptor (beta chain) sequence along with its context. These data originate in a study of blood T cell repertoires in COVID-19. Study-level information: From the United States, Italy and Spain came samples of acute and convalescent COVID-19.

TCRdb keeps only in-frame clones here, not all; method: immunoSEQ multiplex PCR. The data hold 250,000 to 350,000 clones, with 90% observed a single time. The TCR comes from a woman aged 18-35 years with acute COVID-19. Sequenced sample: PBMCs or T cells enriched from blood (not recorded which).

CDR3 sequence: CASSPLAGAGTDTQYF. The DNA for the CDR3 is TGTGCCAGCAGCCCCCTAGCGGGAGCGGGAACAGATACGCAGTATTTT. The rearrangement links TRBV3-1 (or the pseudogene TRBV3-2) to TRBJ2-3; 10 bases are shared with TRBD2. There are 16 residues in the CDR3. The V and J ends lost 4 bases and 3 bases, in that order; junction bases with no gene match: 7. Germline V gene sequence: CDR1 LGHDT, CDR2 YNNKEL (reference sequence).